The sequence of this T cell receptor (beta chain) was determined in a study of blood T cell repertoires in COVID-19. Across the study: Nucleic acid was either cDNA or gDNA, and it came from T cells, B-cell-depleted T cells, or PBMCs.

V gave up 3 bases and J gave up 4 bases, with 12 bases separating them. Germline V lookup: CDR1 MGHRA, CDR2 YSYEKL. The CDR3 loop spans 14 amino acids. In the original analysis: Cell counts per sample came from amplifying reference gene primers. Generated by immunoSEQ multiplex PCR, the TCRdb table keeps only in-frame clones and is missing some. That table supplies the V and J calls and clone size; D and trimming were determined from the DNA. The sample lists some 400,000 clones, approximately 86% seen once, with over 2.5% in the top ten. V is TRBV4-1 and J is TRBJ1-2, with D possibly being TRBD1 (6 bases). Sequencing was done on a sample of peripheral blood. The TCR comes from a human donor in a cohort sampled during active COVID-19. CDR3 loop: CASSQTGASYGYTF. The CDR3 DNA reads TGCGCCAGCAGCCAGACAGGTGCTAGCTATGGCTACACCTTC.